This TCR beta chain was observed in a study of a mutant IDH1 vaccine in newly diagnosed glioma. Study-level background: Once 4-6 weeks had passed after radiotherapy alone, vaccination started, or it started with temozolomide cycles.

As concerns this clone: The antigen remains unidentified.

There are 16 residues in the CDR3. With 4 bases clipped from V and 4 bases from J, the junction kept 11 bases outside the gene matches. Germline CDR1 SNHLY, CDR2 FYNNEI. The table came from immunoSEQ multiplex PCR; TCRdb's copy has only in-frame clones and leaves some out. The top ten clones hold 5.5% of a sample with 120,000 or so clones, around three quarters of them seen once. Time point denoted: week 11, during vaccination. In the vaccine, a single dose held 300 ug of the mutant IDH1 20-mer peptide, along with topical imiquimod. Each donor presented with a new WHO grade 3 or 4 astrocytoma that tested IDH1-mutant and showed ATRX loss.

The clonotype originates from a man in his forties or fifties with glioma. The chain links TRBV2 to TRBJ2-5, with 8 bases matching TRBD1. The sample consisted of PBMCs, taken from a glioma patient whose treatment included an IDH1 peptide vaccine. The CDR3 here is CASSVETGGRGETQYF. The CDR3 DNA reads TGTGCCAGCAGTGTAGAAACAGGGGGTAGGGGAGAGACCCAGTACTTC.